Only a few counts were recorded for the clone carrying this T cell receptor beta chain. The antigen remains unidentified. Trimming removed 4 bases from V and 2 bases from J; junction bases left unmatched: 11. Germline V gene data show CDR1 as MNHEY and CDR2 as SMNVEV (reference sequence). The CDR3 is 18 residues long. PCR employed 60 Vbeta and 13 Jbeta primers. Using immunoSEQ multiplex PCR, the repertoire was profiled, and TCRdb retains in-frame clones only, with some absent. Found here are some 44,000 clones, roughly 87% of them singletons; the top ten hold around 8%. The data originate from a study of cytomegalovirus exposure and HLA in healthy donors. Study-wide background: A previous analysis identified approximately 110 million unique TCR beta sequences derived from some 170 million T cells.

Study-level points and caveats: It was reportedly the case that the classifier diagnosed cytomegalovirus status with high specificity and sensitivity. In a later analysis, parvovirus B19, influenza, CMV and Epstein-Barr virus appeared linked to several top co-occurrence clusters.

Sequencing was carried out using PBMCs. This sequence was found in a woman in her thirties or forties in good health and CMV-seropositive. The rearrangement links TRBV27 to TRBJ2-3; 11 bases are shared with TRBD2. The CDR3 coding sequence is TGTGCCAGCAGTTCTACTAGCGGGGGAAGCCCTTTCACAGATACGCAGTATTTT. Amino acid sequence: CASSSTSGGSPFTDTQYF.